This T cell receptor (beta chain) was documented in a study of neurological immune-mediated disorders. This clonotype was seen ten or more times. What it binds is unknown. Study-wide findings and caveats: In HTLV-1-associated myelopathy, TCR clonal expansion was greatest, and in multiple sclerosis it was least, below healthy controls. Across subjects, no CDR3 amino acid sequence appeared in expanded clones of more than one subject, a finding that suggested private repertoires in all groups.

The cDNA was synthesized by means of template-switch 5'RACE, which was carried out with 10-nucleotide random UMIs. TCRdb reprocessed the 5' RACE reads with MiXCR, giving one entry per CDR3 protein. The top ten hold 1.6% of the sample, which has fewer than 55,000 distinct CDR3 sequences, over 8% seen once. Trimming shortened V by 2 bases and J by 5 bases, and 11 bases separated the two germline ends. CDR1 is SGHRS, CDR2 YFSETQ, per germline. This CDR3 has 14 amino acids. Time point here: longitudinal time-point 1 (baseline). A total of 2 million PBMCs stored at -80 degrees C provided the unsorted libraries.

This clonotype was obtained from a middle-aged woman in good health. This chain links TRBV5-1 with TRBJ2-1, with unresolved D. Specimen: PBMCs. The CDR3 here is CASSLAQSNNEQFF. The CDR3 DNA reads as TGCGCCAGCAGCTTAGCACAGTCCAACAATGAGCAGTTCTTC. Supplemented by reference TRBV5-1 and TRBJ2-1, the full variable domain reads KAGVTQTPRYLIKTRGQQVTLSCSPISGHRSVSWYQQTPGQGLQFLFEYFSETQRNKGNFPGRFSGRQFSNSRSEMNVSTLELGDSALYLCASSLAQSNNEQFFGPGTRLTVL.